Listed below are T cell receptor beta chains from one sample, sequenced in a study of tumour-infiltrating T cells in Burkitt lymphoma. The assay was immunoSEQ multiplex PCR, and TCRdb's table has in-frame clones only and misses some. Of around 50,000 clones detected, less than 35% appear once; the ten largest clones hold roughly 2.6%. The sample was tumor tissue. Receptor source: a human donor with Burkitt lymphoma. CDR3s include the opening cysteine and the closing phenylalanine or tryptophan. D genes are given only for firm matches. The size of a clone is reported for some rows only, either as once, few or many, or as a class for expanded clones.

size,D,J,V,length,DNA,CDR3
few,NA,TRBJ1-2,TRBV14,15,TGTGCCAGCAGCCGCACCGGGGGGACGTACTATGGCTACACCTTC,CASSRTGGTYYGYTF
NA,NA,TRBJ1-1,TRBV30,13,TGTGCCTGGAGTATCTCTCTGAACACTGAAGCTTTCTTT,CAWSISLNTEAFF
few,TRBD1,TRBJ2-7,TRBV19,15,TGTGCCAGTAGTATTCGCTGGACAGGGTATTACGAGCAGTACTTC,CASSIRWTGYYEQYF
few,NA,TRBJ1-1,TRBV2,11,TGTGCCAGCAGGGTGGGGGGCGTAGCTTTCTTT,CASRVGGVAFF
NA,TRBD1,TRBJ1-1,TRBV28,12,TGTGCCAGCGCAGGGGGAGGCACTGAAGCTTTCTTT,CASAGGGTEAFF
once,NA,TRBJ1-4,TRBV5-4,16,TGTGCCAGCAGCCCGGATAGACCCACATCGACTGAAAAACTGTTTTTT,CASSPDRPTSTEKLFF
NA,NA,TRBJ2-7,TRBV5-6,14,TGTGCCAGCAGCTTTCCGGACATTGGGTACGAGCAGTACTTC,CASSFPDIGYEQYF
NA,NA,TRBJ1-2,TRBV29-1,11,TGCAGCGTTAGCAGGGACTATGGCTACACCTTC,CSVSRDYGYTF
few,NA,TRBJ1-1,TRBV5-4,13,TGTGCCAGCAGCCCGAGGGGGGGGACTGAAGCTTTCTTT,CASSPRGGTEAFF
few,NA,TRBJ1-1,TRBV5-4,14,TGTGCCAGCAGCTTTTCGGATCTTGGGACTGAAGCTTTCTTT,CASSFSDLGTEAFF
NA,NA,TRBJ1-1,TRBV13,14,TGTGCCAGCAGCCATATGGGGCAAGACCGAAAAGCTTTCTTT,CASSHMGQDRKAFF
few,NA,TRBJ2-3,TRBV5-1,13,TGCGCCAGCAGCGCGCAGACTAGAGATACGCAGTATTTT,CASSAQTRDTQYF
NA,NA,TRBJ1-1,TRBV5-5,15,TGTGCCAGCAGCTTACGCGGGGGGACAAACACTGAAGCTTTCTTT,CASSLRGGTNTEAFF
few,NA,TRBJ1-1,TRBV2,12,TGTGCCAGCAAGGGCTATAACACTGAAGCTTTCTTT,CASKGYNTEAFF
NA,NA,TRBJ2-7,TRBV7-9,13,TGTGCCAGCAGCTTGGCCCCGGACTACGAGCAGTACTTC,CASSLAPDYEQYF
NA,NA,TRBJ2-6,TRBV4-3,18,TGCGCCAGCAGCCAAGATTGGGCAGGACACTCTGGGGCCAACGTCCTGACTTTC,CASSQDWAGHSGANVLTF
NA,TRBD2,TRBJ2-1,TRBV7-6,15,TGTGCCAGCAGCTCGACTAGCGGGGGGTACAATGAGCAGTTCTTC,CASSSTSGGYNEQFF
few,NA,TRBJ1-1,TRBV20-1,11,TGCAGTGCTAGAAGGGACGAGGAAGCTTTCTTT,CSARRDEEAFF
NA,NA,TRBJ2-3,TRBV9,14,TGTGCCAGCAGCGTAGAGCTCCTCACAGATACGCAGTATTTT,CASSVELLTDTQYF
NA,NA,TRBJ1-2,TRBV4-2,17,TGTGCCAGCAGCCATAAGGGTTTCGTGTCAGGCCCAGATGGCTACACCTTC,CASSHKGFVSGPDGYTF
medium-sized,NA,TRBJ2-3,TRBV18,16,TGTGCCAGCTCACCAATCTGGACAGCCAGCACAGATACGCAGTATTTT,CASSPIWTASTDTQYF
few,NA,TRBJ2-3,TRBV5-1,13,TGCGCCAGCAGCTTTGGCGGCACAGATACGCAGTATTTT,CASSFGGTDTQYF
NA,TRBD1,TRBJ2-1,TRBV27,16,TGTGCCAGCAGTCTTTCCCGGTACAGGGGCCACAATGAGCAGTTCTTC,CASSLSRYRGHNEQFF
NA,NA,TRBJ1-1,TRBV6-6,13,TGTGCCAGCAGTTACTCAACGAACACTGAAGCTTTCTTT,CASSYSTNTEAFF
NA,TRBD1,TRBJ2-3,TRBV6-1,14,TGTGCCACCACGGACAGGGGTATCGCAGATACGCAGTATTTT,CATTDRGIADTQYF
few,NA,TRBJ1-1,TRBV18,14,TGTGCCAGCTCACCACCGAGCCTGAACACTGAAGCTTTCTTT,CASSPPSLNTEAFF
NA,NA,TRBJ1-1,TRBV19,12,TGTGCCAGTAGTATAGATAGACAGCCTGCTTTCTTT,CASSIDRQPAFF
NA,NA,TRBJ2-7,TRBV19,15,TGTGCCAGTAGTTTCGGGGGCCACAAGTCGTCCGAGCAGTACTTC,CASSFGGHKSSEQYF
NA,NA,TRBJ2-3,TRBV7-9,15,TGTGCCAGCAGCTTAGACGCAGTGCCCACAGATACGCAGTATTTT,CASSLDAVPTDTQYF
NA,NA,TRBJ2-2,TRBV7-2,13,TGTGCCAGCAGCCCAGGCCCGTACGGGGAGCTGTTTTTT,CASSPGPYGELFF
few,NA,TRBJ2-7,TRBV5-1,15,TGCGCCAGCAGCGTACAACAGGGAATCACCTACGAGCAGTACTTC,CASSVQQGITYEQYF
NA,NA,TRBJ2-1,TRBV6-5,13,TGTGCCAGCAGTTATCGGGGCGGGGCTGAGCAGTTCTTC,CASSYRGGAEQFF
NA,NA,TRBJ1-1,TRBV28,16,TGTGCCAGCAGGTATACAGGGTGGTCGGGAATCCCTGAAGCTTTCTTT,CASRYTGWSGIPEAFF
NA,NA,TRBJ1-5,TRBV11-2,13,TGTGCCAGCAGCTTGGGGGGAGGCCAGCCCCAGCATTTT,CASSLGGGQPQHF
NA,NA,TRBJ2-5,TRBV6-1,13,TGTGCCAGCAGTGAGACAGTGGACGAGACCCAGTACTTC,CASSETVDETQYF
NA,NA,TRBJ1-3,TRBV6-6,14,TGTGCCAGCAGTCCCGGGACTGGTGGAAACACCATATATTTT,CASSPGTGGNTIYF
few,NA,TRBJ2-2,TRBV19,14,TGTGCCAGTAGTATCAGGGAGGGGGCCGGGGAGCTGTTTTTT,CASSIREGAGELFF
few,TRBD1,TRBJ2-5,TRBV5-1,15,TGCGCCAGCAGTTTGGGGACAGGGTACGAACAGACCCAGTACTTC,CASSLGTGYEQTQYF
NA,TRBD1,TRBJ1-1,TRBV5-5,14,TGCGCCAGCAGCCAGGGACAGAGGAACACTGAAGCTTTCTTT,CASSQGQRNTEAFF
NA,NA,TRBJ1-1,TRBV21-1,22,TGTGCCAGCAGCAAAGCGCTAACTGGGGTCCCGTTCCGGGAGGCTTCGAACACTGAAGCTTTCTTT,CASSKALTGVPFREASNTEAFF
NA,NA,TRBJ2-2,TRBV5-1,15,TGCGCCAGCAGCTCGCACGTGGCGAACACCGGGGAGCTGTTTTTT,CASSSHVANTGELFF
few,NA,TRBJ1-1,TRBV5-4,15,TGTGCCAGCAGCTTCCGGACACTCCGGGACACTGAAGCTTTCTTT,CASSFRTLRDTEAFF
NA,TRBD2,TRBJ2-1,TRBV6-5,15,TGTGCCAGCAGCCAGGGACTAGAGGGCCTCTATGAGCAGTTCTTC,CASSQGLEGLYEQFF
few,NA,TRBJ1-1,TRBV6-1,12,TGTGCCAGCAGTGAACTGGGGACTGAAGCTTTCTTT,CASSELGTEAFF